This T cell receptor (beta chain) stems from a study of cytomegalovirus exposure and HLA in healthy donors. The overall study: In a later analysis, it was reported that the 110 or so validation repertoires had been produced on the same platform as the roughly 700 repertoires belonging to the first cohort.

Sequencing was performed with immunoSEQ multiplex PCR; in TCRdb, only in-frame clones are kept and a portion is missing. The repertoire holds roughly 150,000 clones, with approximately 86% as singletons. V was trimmed by 2 bases and J by 3 bases, leaving 17 bases between them. Germline lookup yields CDR1 SGHVS and CDR2 FQNEAQ. This CDR3 has 17 amino acids. The receptor comes from a woman between 18 and 29 years old in good health and CMV-seronegative. The sample taken for sequencing was PBMCs. J is TRBJ2-1 and V is TRBV7-8; possible D gene TRBD2, 7 bases. The CDR3 DNA sequence: TGTGCCAGCAGCTTATTGTGGGGGGGCCTAGGCTACAATGAGCAGTTCTTC. This translates into CASSLLWGGLGYNEQFF.